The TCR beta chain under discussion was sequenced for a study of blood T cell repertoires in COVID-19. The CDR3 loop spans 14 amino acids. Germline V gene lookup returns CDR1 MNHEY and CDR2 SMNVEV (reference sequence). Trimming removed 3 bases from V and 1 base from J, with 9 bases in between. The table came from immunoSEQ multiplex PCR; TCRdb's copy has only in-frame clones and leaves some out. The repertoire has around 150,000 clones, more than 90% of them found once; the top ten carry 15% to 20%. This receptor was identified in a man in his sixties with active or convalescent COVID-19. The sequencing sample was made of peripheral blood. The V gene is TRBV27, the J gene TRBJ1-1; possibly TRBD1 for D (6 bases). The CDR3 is CASSFRQANTEAFF. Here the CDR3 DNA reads TGTGCCAGCAGTTTCCGACAGGCGAACACTGAAGCTTTCTTT.